The 26 T cell receptor beta chains below all came from one sample that was sequenced in a study of T-cell memory formation after mild COVID-19. TCRdb ran MiXCR on the 5' RACE reads and lists one entry per CDR3 protein. The data show 200,000 to 250,000 distinct CDR3 sequences, over 7.5% seen once. Sequencing was done on a sample of PBMCs or a T cell subset sorted from them (not recorded which). These receptors were collected from a man between 18 and 29 years old who had mild COVID-19 (a few samples of this study predate the infection). Cell type and time point are not known.

J is TRBJ1-2 and V is TRBV19; D is undetermined. The CDR3 has 11 residues. Trimming pared 5 bases from V and 2 bases from J, leaving 3 bases between. Germline V lookup: CDR1 LNHDA, CDR2 SQIVND (reference sequence). CDR3 residues: CASSWNYGYTF. The DNA of the CDR3 is TGTGCCAGTAGTTGGAACTATGGCTACACCTTC.

This clonotype was observed at least ten times. This chain joins TRBV10-3 and TRBJ1-4; maybe TRBD1 (5 bases). V was shortened by 10 bases and J by 3 bases, with 12 bases between the two germline ends. This CDR3 comprises 13 residues. Germline values: CDR1 ENHRY, CDR2 SYGVKD. The CDR3 DNA reads TGTGCCACCAAGTTGGGGGCTAATGAAAAACTGTTTTTT. This sequence encodes CATKLGANEKLFF.

The chain recombines TRBV7-2 with TRBJ1-2; 8 bases fit TRBD1. Germline values: CDR1 SGHTA, CDR2 FQGNSA. Losses at the gene ends were 2 bases for V and 8 bases for J; bases not matched to a gene: 7. This CDR3 region has 14 residues. Written as DNA, the CDR3 is TGTGCCAGCAGCTTAAACCCGGACAGGGCGGGCTACACCTTC. Translation: CASSLNPDRAGYTF.

This clonotype was counted at least ten times. The chain employs TRBV9 and TRBJ1-6; tentative D call: TRBD1 (6 bases). The germline CDR1 and CDR2 sequences are SGDLS and YYNGEE. The V end lost 4 bases, the J end lost 5 bases, and 7 bases lay between the germline ends. The CDR3 sequence is 13 residues long. The CDR3 DNA sequence: TGTGCCAGCAGCAGGGGGAATAATTCACCCCTCCACTTT. Protein sequence: CASSRGNNSPLHF.

This clonotype occurred many times. The J gene is TRBJ2-7, the V gene TRBV27; D is possibly TRBD1 (6 bases). Trimming took off 10 bases at V and 2 bases at J, with 21 bases between the two ends. Germline V CDR1 and CDR2: MNHEY, SMNVEV (reference sequence). CDR3 length: 15 residues. CDR3 coding DNA: TGTGCCATCGCTAAAAGCCGGACAGAGCCCTACGAGCAGTACTTC. Translating it yields CAIAKSRTEPYEQYF.

The sample holds a few counts of this clonotype. CDR3 amino acids: CASRPGLHSNQPQHF. CDR3 DNA sequence: TGTGCCAGCAGACCGGGACTACATAGCAATCAGCCCCAGCATTTT. The V and J genes are TRBV6-6 and TRBJ1-5; tentatively, D is TRBD1 (5 bases). The V gene's germline CDR1 is MNHNY and CDR2 SVGAGI (reference sequence). The CDR3 length is 15 residues. Between the trimmed V and J ends, which lost 6 bases and 0 bases, there was a span of 12 bases.

V usage is TRBV6-2 or TRBV6-3 and J usage is TRBJ1-2, with D possibly TRBD1 on 6 matching bases. The V end lost 7 bases, the J end lost 7 bases, and 19 bases lay between the germline ends. This CDR3 has 14 residues. Germline loops: CDR1 MNHEY, CDR2 SVGEGT. The CDR3 reads CASTQGQGLGGYTF. The CDR3 bases are TGTGCCAGCACCCAAGGCCAGGGGCTGGGTGGCTACACCTTC.

The chain employs TRBV19 and TRBJ1-1; tentatively, D is TRBD1 (6 bases). Trimming cost V 3 bases and J 4 bases, with 12 bases left between them. The germline CDR1 and CDR2 sequences are LNHDA and SQIVND (reference sequence). The CDR3 has 14 residues. This CDR3 is CASSMWGASTEAFF. DNA of the CDR3: TGTGCCAGTAGTATGTGGGGGGCAAGCACTGAAGCTTTCTTT.

At least ten counts were recorded for this clonotype. The V call is TRBV5-6, the J call TRBJ2-1; TRBD2 matches at 8 bases. Germline assignment: CDR1 SGHDT and CDR2 YYEEEE. Trimming removed 1 base from V and 5 bases from J; junction bases left unmatched: 5. This CDR3 comprises 15 residues. Written as DNA, the CDR3 is TGTGCCAGCAGCTTGCGCCAGCGGGGGAACAATGAGCAGTTCTTC. It is translated as CASSLRQRGNNEQFF.

This clonotype was picked up a small number of times. The rearrangement joins TRBV20-1 to TRBJ2-7; D may be TRBD2 (5 bases). The CDR3 loop spans 14 amino acids. V shed 1 base and J shed 5 bases, with 15 bases lying between them. Germline V gene sequence: CDR1 DFQATT, CDR2 SNEGSKA (reference sequence). This chain's CDR3 is CSARVSLGTHEQYF. In DNA form, the CDR3 reads TGCAGTGCTAGAGTTTCACTAGGAACCCACGAGCAGTACTTC.

This clonotype was recorded at least ten times. The rearrangement uses TRBV24-1 and TRBJ2-1, with 9 nucleotides matching TRBD2. V lost 2 bases to trimming and J lost 5 bases; unmatched junction nucleotides: 3. The CDR3 sequence is 15 residues long. The germline V gene encodes CDR1 KGHDR and CDR2 SFDVKD. CDR3 sequence reads: CATSDSASGNNEQFF. In nucleotides, the CDR3 is TGTGCCACCAGTGATTCGGCTAGCGGGAACAATGAGCAGTTCTTC.

This clonotype was detected a few times. V and J are TRBV2 and TRBJ1-5; 12 bases agree with TRBD1. Germline V lookup: CDR1 SNHLY, CDR2 FYNNEI. V gave up 1 base and J gave up 7 bases; unmatched junction bases: 8. CDR3 length equals 17 residues. The chain's CDR3 is CASSEVGGQGAGQPQHF. The CDR3, as DNA: TGTGCCAGCAGTGAAGTAGGGGGACAGGGGGCAGGCCAGCCCCAGCATTTT.

The chain combines TRBV7-9 with TRBJ2-7, with D tentatively TRBD2 (6 bases). Deletions cut 5 bases from V and 6 bases from J, with 11 bases between. The CDR3 consists of 12 residues. CDR1 SEHNR and CDR2 FQNEAQ come from the germline V gene (reference sequence). Here the CDR3 DNA reads TGTGCCAGCAGCAAACTCGGGGGCGAGCAGTACGTC. Its protein is CASSKLGGEQYV.

The table lists this clonotype with a few counts. V and J are TRBV5-5 and TRBJ1-6; 7 positions agree with TRBD1. The CDR3 has 14 amino acids. Looked up from germline, CDR1 is SGHKS and CDR2 is YYEKEE (reference sequence). The trim removed 4 bases at V and 6 bases at J, leaving 4 bases unmatched. CDR3 sequence: CASSIQGFNSPLHF. In nucleotides, the CDR3 is TGTGCCAGCAGCATACAGGGGTTTAATTCACCCCTCCACTTT.

Many counts were recorded for this clonotype. CDR3 in amino acids: CASSLPDDPSPSYEQYF. In DNA, the CDR3 is TGCGCCAGCAGCCTCCCTGATGACCCCTCTCCTTCCTACGAGCAGTACTTC. The chain couples TRBV5-1 to TRBJ2-7; the D is unclear. V was clipped by 4 bases and J by 1 base, with 21 bases between them. CDR3 length: 17 residues. Per the germline V gene, CDR1 is SGHRS and CDR2 is YFSETQ.

This clonotype was counted only a few times. CDR3 sequence reads: CASSSPLADEQYF. CDR3 coding DNA: TGTGCCAGCAGTTCCCCACTGGCAGACGAGCAGTACTTC. This sequence joins TRBV6-5 and TRBJ2-7, with D unclear. The CDR3 runs 13 residues. Germline V gene lookup returns CDR1 MNHEY and CDR2 SVGAGI. V gave up 4 bases and J gave up 5 bases, with 12 bases separating them.

In its sample, this clonotype was seen many times. CDR3 DNA: TGCGCCAGCAGCTTTTTCGGAGGGTTCACAGATACGCAGTATTTT. It encodes CASSFFGGFTDTQYF. This rearrangement joins TRBV5-1 to TRBJ2-3; D perhaps matches TRBD2 (6 bases). CDR1 is SGHRS, CDR2 YFSETQ, per germline. This CDR3 region has 15 residues. The V end lost 2 bases, the J end lost 2 bases, and 12 bases lay between the germline ends.

This clonotype was seen ten or more times. The rearrangement joins TRBV5-6 to TRBJ1-2; 9 nucleotides agree with TRBD1. Unmatched junction bases numbered 4, after V lost 4 bases and J lost 0 bases. This CDR3 is built from 15 residues. Germline CDR1 and CDR2: SGHDT and YYEEEE. CDR3 sequence reads: CASSPRTGANYGYTF. The CDR3 bases are TGTGCCAGCAGCCCGCGGACAGGGGCTAACTATGGCTACACCTTC. The variable domain in full, with the rest retrieved from reference TRBV5-6 and TRBJ1-2, is DAGVTQSPTHLIKTRGQQVTLRCSPKSGHDTVSWYQQALGQGPQFIFQYYEEEERQRGNFPDRFSGHQFPNYSSELNVNALLLGDSALYLCASSPRTGANYGYTFGSGTRLTVV.

This clonotype came up once. The chain has TRBV7-2 and TRBJ2-1, with D unresolved. The germline V gene encodes CDR1 SGHTA and CDR2 FQGNSA. Trimming removed 1 base at V and 5 bases at J, with 9 bases between. The CDR3 is 14 residues long. CDR3 coding DNA: TGTGCCAGCAGCTTAGTAGTGGCCGACAATGAGCAGTTCTTC. This encodes CASSLVVADNEQFF.

This clonotype was observed a few times. The chain has TRBV4-1 and TRBJ1-5; D ambiguous. CDR3 length: 14 residues. With 1 base removed from V and 4 bases from J, the gap between germline ends came to 8 bases. Germline CDR1 and CDR2: MGHRA and YSYEKL. CDR3 sequence (DNA): TGCGCCAGCAGCCAAGGAGTGGAGAATCAGCCCCAGCATTTT. Translation gives CASSQGVENQPQHF.

This clonotype was seen a handful of times. The rearrangement joins TRBV10-3 to TRBJ2-3, with D perhaps matching TRBD1 (5 bases). The V end lost 4 bases, the J end lost 6 bases, and 14 bases lay between the germline ends. Germline-derived CDR1 and CDR2 are ENHRY and SYGVKD. The CDR3 has 14 amino acids. The CDR3: CAISALGPRDTQYF. DNA of the CDR3: TGTGCCATCAGTGCATTGGGGCCAAGGGATACGCAGTATTTT.

This clonotype appeared many times. This chain connects TRBV5-1 to TRBJ2-7; weak D call: TRBD1 (5 bases). Per the germline V gene, CDR1 is SGHRS and CDR2 is YFSETQ. V lost 1 base and J 4 bases, leaving 12 bases between the germline ends. The CDR3 covers 14 residues. As DNA, the CDR3 is TGCGCCAGCAGCTTGCTAGACAGCTTATACGAGCAGTACTTC. Its protein product is CASSLLDSLYEQYF.

The genes are TRBV5-1 and TRBJ2-3; D call uncertain. The CDR3 covers 12 residues. V gave up 2 bases and J gave up 4 bases, with 5 bases separating them. Looked up from germline, CDR1 is SGHRS and CDR2 is YFSETQ. CDR3 loop: CASSFPPDTQYF. The CDR3 DNA is TGCGCCAGCAGCTTCCCCCCAGATACGCAGTATTTT.

In the case of this clonotype: The limits of the CDR3 on the DNA are not certain, so only TCRdb's listed CDR3 is given. The rearrangement uses TRBV27 and TRBJ1-5; TRBD1 is taken as the D call from the table, unchecked against the DNA. CDR1 MNHEY and CDR2 SMNVEV come from the germline V gene (reference sequence). The CDR3 is 15 residues long, ends included. CDR3 amino acids: CASSFGPGKHQPQHF.

This clonotype was observed at least ten times. V gene TRBV7-2 combines with J gene TRBJ2-3, with D maybe TRBD2 (6 bases). CDR1 SGHTA and CDR2 FQGNSA come from the germline V gene. The CDR3 spans 12 residues. Between the trimmed V and J ends, which lost 6 bases and 6 bases, there was a span of 10 bases. The CDR3 sequence: CASSTTSDTQYF. The DNA of the CDR3 is TGTGCCAGCAGTACCACTAGCGATACGCAGTATTTT.

This clonotype was seen a few times. The V call is TRBV15, the J call TRBJ2-7, with D unresolved. The CDR3 sequence is 13 residues long. Germline CDR1 LNHNV, CDR2 YYDKDF (reference sequence). The V and J ends lost 1 base and 2 bases respectively, with 6 bases between them. CDR3 sequence: CATSRVGTYEQYF. CDR3 bases: TGTGCCACCAGCAGAGTGGGGACCTACGAGCAGTACTTC.